This record covers a single T cell receptor (beta chain). What it binds is not known. V was trimmed by 4 bases and J by 2 bases, leaving 8 bases between them. This CDR3 has 13 amino acids. The V gene's germline CDR1 is MNHNS and CDR2 SASEGT. The data are from a study of cytomegalovirus exposure and HLA in healthy donors. Findings and caveats of the study: Analysis was carried out at a later point, and it linked a missense DCLRE1C variant to TCR beta V- and J-gene trimming.

PCR was performed using 60 Vbeta and 13 Jbeta primers. TCRdb's table, derived via immunoSEQ multiplex PCR, lists solely in-frame clones and lacks some. The table records about 150,000 clones, about 68% of them present only once. While unrecorded immune exposures were likely, the donors were nominally healthy when sampled. The chain combines TRBV6-1 with TRBJ1-1, with D uncertain. Sequenced input: PBMCs. This clonotype originated in a man aged 30 to 45 in good health and CMV-seronegative. The CDR3 DNA sequence: TGTGCCAGCAGTGCCACTCCCAACACTGAAGCTTTCTTT. It is translated as CASSATPNTEAFF.